The source of this TCR beta chain is a study of cytomegalovirus exposure and HLA in healthy donors. Points from the study as a whole: Among immune exposure information, only CMV serostatus was available. A link between a missense DCLRE1C variant and TCR beta V- and J-gene trimming emerged from a later analysis.

This CDR3 region has 14 residues. Germline CDR1 and CDR2: SQVTM and ANQGSEA. V lost 4 bases and J 0 bases, leaving 11 bases between the germline ends. Regarding this clone: Its specificity is not known.

PCR employed 60 Vbeta and 13 Jbeta primers. In the authors' workflow: In a later analysis, the count reached some 75 million unique TCR beta chains, with roughly 9.9 million shared. Libraries were prepared by immunoSEQ multiplex PCR; TCRdb keeps only in-frame clonotypes and omits some of them. The DNA was the basis for D and trimming; V, J and clone size are from that table. The sample holds 170,000 or so clones, 80% seen once. The chain links TRBV29-1 to TRBJ2-3, with D possibly TRBD2 on 5 matching bases. This TCR derives from a woman aged 45-65 years in good health and CMV-seropositive. Sequenced sample: PBMCs. CDR3 DNA sequence: TGCAGCGTTGGAACTAGGTCTAGCACAGATACGCAGTATTTT. Its protein is CSVGTRSSTDTQYF.